Shown below are 12 T cell receptor beta chains from a single sample sequenced in a study of OX40 agonist ivuxolimab in advanced cancers. Some clones are missing from TCRdb's copy, which holds only in-frame ones; the method was immunoSEQ multiplex PCR. The table includes 20,000 to 30,000 clones, 60% to 80% detected once. The sample in question was CD4+ or CD8+ T cells sorted from blood, obtained in a trial of the OX40 agonist ivuxolimab. Receptors were obtained from an adult with an advanced solid tumor such as melanoma, head and neck, liver or kidney cancer.

This clone was observed a few times. The CDR3, as DNA: TGTGCCAGCAGCTTGTCTAGCGGGGGGTTGAAGTCTACGCAGTATTTT. This sequence encodes CASSLSSGGLKSTQYF. This chain joins TRBV5-8 and TRBJ2-3; 11 bases map to TRBD2. The length of the CDR3 is 16 residues. The trim removed 1 base at V and 8 bases at J, leaving 9 bases unmatched. The V gene's germline CDR1 is SGHTS and CDR2 YDEGEE. Combining the CDR3 with reference TRBV5-8 and TRBJ2-3 gives the whole variable domain EAGVTQSPTHLIKTRGQQATLRCSPISGHTSVYWYQQALGLGLQFLLWYDEGEERNRGNFPPRFSGRQFPNYSSELNVNALELEDSALYLCASSLSSGGLKSTQYFGPGTRLTVL.

The chain carries TRBV5-4 and TRBJ2-7; D uncertain. CDR1 and CDR2 from the germline V gene are SGHNT and YYREEE (reference sequence). Trimming took off 1 base at V and 2 bases at J, with 7 bases between the two ends. The CDR3 runs 13 residues. Here the CDR3 DNA reads TGTGCCAGCAGCTTGCTGGATACCTACGAGCAGTACTTC. Residues: CASSLLDTYEQYF.

The chain joins TRBV7-7 to TRBJ2-1; 12 positions agree with TRBD2. This CDR3 has 15 amino acids. Trimming cost V 5 bases and J 9 bases; bases outside gene matches: 8. The germline V gene encodes CDR1 SSHAT and CDR2 FNYEAQ (reference sequence). The CDR3, as DNA: TGTGCCAGCAGCCCGCTCCTAGCGGGGGGGCTTGAGCAGTTCTTC. Protein: CASSPLLAGGLEQFF.

The chain is built from TRBV27 and TRBJ2-6; the D gene is possibly TRBD2 (5 bases). This CDR3 comprises 16 residues. CDR1 is MNHEY, CDR2 SMNVEV, per germline (reference sequence). The V and J ends lost 2 bases and 1 base respectively, with 9 bases between them. CDR3 in amino acids: CASSLATGSGANVLTF. CDR3 coding DNA: TGTGCCAGCAGTTTAGCCACGGGATCTGGGGCCAACGTCCTGACTTTC. Supplemented by reference TRBV27 and TRBJ2-6, the full variable domain reads EAQVTQNPRYLITVTGKKLTVTCSQNMNHEYMSWYRQDPGLGLRQIYYSMNVEVTDKGDVPEGYKVSRKEKRNFPLILESPSPNQTSLYFCASSLATGSGANVLTFGAGSRLTVL.

The chain has TRBV5-1 and TRBJ2-1, with 9 bases that match TRBD1. The germline V gene encodes CDR1 SGHRS and CDR2 YFSETQ. J lost 5 bases, V lost 2 bases, and 2 bases had no gene match. This CDR3 comprises 14 residues. The CDR3 sequence: CASSLGTGNNEQFF. CDR3 nucleotides: TGCGCCAGCAGCTTAGGGACAGGGAACAATGAGCAGTTCTTC.

V gene TRBV21-1 combines with J gene TRBJ2-2; the table assigns TRBD1, which was not confirmed against the DNA. TRBV21-1 is recorded as a pseudogene. CDR3 length equals 17 residues. The CDR3 nucleotides are TGTGCCAGCAGCCCGGACAGGTCCCTCCCGAACACCGGGGAGCTGTTTTTT. This gives the protein CASSPDRSLPNTGELFF.

The rearrangement joins TRBV10-3 to TRBJ2-2; possibly TRBD2 for D (6 bases). The CDR3 is 17 amino acids. Deletions cut 0 bases from V and 4 bases from J, with 15 bases between. Germline V gene lookup returns CDR1 ENHRY and CDR2 SYGVKD. The CDR3 is CAISESFDTSSTGELFF. For the CDR3, the DNA is TGTGCCATCAGTGAGTCGTTCGATACTAGCAGCACCGGGGAGCTGTTTTTT.

This clone is large (0.1 to 1%) within its sample. This chain connects TRBV6-1 to TRBJ1-2; 9 bases line up with TRBD1. V lost 2 bases, J lost 5 bases, and 9 bases stayed unmatched. CDR1 is MNHNS and CDR2 is SASEGT in the germline V gene. The CDR3 sequence is 16 residues long. The CDR3 here is CASSESTGGIGYGYTF. The CDR3 coding sequence is TGTGCCAGCAGTGAATCGACAGGGGGAATAGGGTATGGCTACACCTTC.

The chain links TRBV2 to TRBJ1-1; weak D call: TRBD1 (5 bases). The CDR3 totals 14 residues. V lost 9 bases and J lost 6, with 20 bases in between. Germline values: CDR1 SNHLY, CDR2 FYNNEI. CDR3 DNA sequence: TGTGCCAGAGACGTTAGGGTGGGGGGAGCTGAAGCTTTCTTT. It encodes CARDVRVGGAEAFF.

CDR3: CASSPLTGTSGRNEQFF. As DNA, the CDR3 is TGTGCCAGCTCACCACTTACCGGGACTAGCGGGAGAAATGAGCAGTTCTTC. V and J are TRBV18 and TRBJ2-1, with 14 nucleotides matching TRBD2. Trimming cost V 1 base and J 7 bases; bases outside gene matches: 6. CDR3 length equals 17 residues. Germline V gene data show CDR1 as KGHSH and CDR2 as LQKENI.

The chain joins TRBV5-5 to TRBJ2-2; TRBD1 is a possible D gene (5 bases). The germline CDR1 and CDR2 sequences are SGHKS and YYEKEE (reference sequence). The V end lost 4 bases, the J end lost 9 bases, and 7 bases lay between the germline ends. The CDR3 runs 11 residues. CDR3 sequence (DNA): TGTGCCAGCAGCAAGGACAGGGAGCTGTTTTTT. Encoded protein: CASSKDRELFF.

This clone appeared once. The gene calls are TRBV27 and TRBJ1-2; D ambiguous. CDR3 length equals 12 residues. The germline CDR1 and CDR2 sequences are MNHEY and SMNVEV (reference sequence). The V gene lost 5 bases and the J gene lost 7 bases, with 11 bases spanning the gap. The chain's CDR3 is CASSPPAGGYTF. The CDR3, as DNA: TGTGCCAGCAGTCCCCCTGCAGGTGGCTACACCTTC.